This T cell receptor beta chain derives from a study of cytomegalovirus exposure and HLA in healthy donors. Study-wide results and limits: Researchers catalogued roughly 170 TCR beta chains as cytomegalovirus-associated. A later analysis, which compared TCR beta chains of equal frequency, found the HLA-associated ones more clonally expanded. Certain sequence variants were highly shared and formed a cluster, and this cluster was likely a sequencing artifact. Follow-up analysis later connected one missense variant in DCLRE1C with trimming of TCR beta V- and J-genes.

For this clone: Antigen unknown.

This PCR relied on a set of 60 Vbeta primers and 13 Jbeta primers. Data came from immunoSEQ multiplex PCR; TCRdb stores just in-frame clones and leaves some out. The sample has approximately 120,000 clones, about 80% seen once. Germline-derived CDR1 and CDR2 are LNHDA and SQIVND (reference sequence). The CDR3 runs to 16 residues. Trimming pared 10 bases from V and 1 base from J, leaving 23 bases between. Sequences were obtained from PBMCs. The J gene is TRBJ2-7, the V gene TRBV19; no clear D. This receptor was identified in a man aged 18-30 years in good health and CMV-seronegative. CDR3 loop: CANSPLHGATSYEQYF. CDR3 bases: TGTGCCAATTCGCCCCTTCATGGAGCAACTTCCTACGAGCAGTACTTC.